The 27 T cell receptor beta chains given below trace back to one sample, sequenced in a study of blood T cell repertoires in COVID-19 (dated by TCRdb to 2018 to 2021). Libraries were built with the immunoSEQ multiplex PCR assay. The clones in this table, taken by TCRdb from immuneACCESS, are in-frame only. Not every clone is retained; where verified, under half of the shortfall comes from an unresolved V gene, and the cause of the rest is unknown. For this sample there are about 200,000 clones; about 90% appear just once. Of the sample, about 1.2% falls within the top ten clones. The sample taken for sequencing was PBMCs or T cells enriched from blood (not recorded which). The receptors originated from a young man who had recovered from COVID-19.

This clone was observed a few times. The V gene is TRBV9, the J gene TRBJ2-2; 7 bases map to TRBD2. The length of the CDR3 is 17 residues. Germline V gene data show CDR1 as SGDLS and CDR2 as YYNGEE. V gave up 3 bases and J gave up 5 bases; unmatched junction bases: 13. For the CDR3, the DNA is TGTGCCAGCAGCGATCGTCCTCGCGGGGGAGAGACCGGGGAGCTGTTTTTT. It encodes CASSDRPRGGETGELFF. Complete variable domain (other parts from reference TRBV9 and TRBJ2-2): DSGVTQTPKHLITATGQRVTLRCSPRSGDLSVYWYQQSLDQGLQFLIQYYNGEERAKGNILERFSAQQFPDLHSELNLSSLELGDSALYFCASSDRPRGGETGELFFGEGSRLTVL.

About this clone: At one end the junction does not follow the germline gene, possibly because of a read error. This chain uses TRBV7-7 with TRBJ1-6, with 8 bases matching TRBD1. Germline lookup yields CDR1 SSHAT and CDR2 FNYEAQ (reference sequence). The CDR3 has 15 residues. CDR3 residues: CASSFYGQGTSPLHF. CDR3 nucleotides: TGTGCTAGCAGCTTCTACGGACAGGGCACTTCACCCCTCCACTTT.

The J gene is TRBJ1-3, the V gene TRBV30; tentative D call: TRBD1 (5 bases). The ends were cut back, 3 bases at V and 8 bases at J, with 20 bases in the middle. This CDR3 contains 15 residues. The V gene's germline CDR1 is GTSNPN and CDR2 SVGIG (reference sequence). The chain's CDR3 is CAWRGEIRRGDTIYF. The CDR3 DNA is TGTGCCTGGAGGGGGGAGATTAGACGCGGGGACACCATATATTTT.

The rearrangement uses TRBV30 and TRBJ2-7, with D hard to call. CDR1 and CDR2 (germline): GTSNPN, SVGIG (reference sequence). The V end lost 4 bases, the J end lost 2 bases, and 12 bases lay between the germline ends. The CDR3 length is 13 residues. The CDR3 DNA is TGTGCCTGGACACCGCGGCGAACCTACGAGCAGTACTTC. Its translation is CAWTPRRTYEQYF.

V usage is TRBV5-4 and J usage is TRBJ2-1, with TRBD2 matching over 9 bases. Unmatched junction bases numbered 6, after V lost 3 bases and J lost 2 bases. Germline CDR1 and CDR2: SGHNT and YYREEE (reference sequence). CDR3 length equals 16 residues. In DNA, the CDR3 is TGTGCCAGCAGCTCAGCGACTAGCGGCACCTACAATGAGCAGTTCTTC. Translated: CASSSATSGTYNEQFF.

This chain connects TRBV29-1 to TRBJ1-1, with TRBD1 matching over 7 bases. J lost 4 bases, V lost 4 bases, and 6 bases had no gene match. In germline, CDR1 is SQVTM, CDR2 ANQGSEA. The CDR3 runs 13 residues. DNA for the CDR3: TGCAGCGTTGTACGACAGGGAAGCACTGAAGCTTTCTTT. Its translation: CSVVRQGSTEAFF.

The chain uses TRBV14 and TRBJ2-1; a possible D gene is TRBD1 (5 bases). Trimming took 2 bases from V and 6 from J, leaving 14 bases between them. This CDR3 spans 15 amino acids. Germline lookup yields CDR1 SGHDN and CDR2 FVKESK. The CDR3 coding sequence is TGTGCCAGCAGCCAACAGCCCGACAGTATCAATGAGCAGTTCTTC. Its translation is CASSQQPDSINEQFF. Supplemented by reference TRBV14 and TRBJ2-1, the full variable domain reads EAGVTQFPSHSVIEKGQTVTLRCDPISGHDNLYWYRRVMGKEIKFLLHFVKESKQDESGMPNNRFLAERTGGTYSTLKVQPAELEDSGVYFCASSQQPDSINEQFFGPGTRLTVL.

The genes are TRBV19 and TRBJ1-5, with 7 nucleotides matching TRBD1. CDR3 length: 14 residues. V was clipped by 4 bases and J by 2 bases; unmatched bases: 2. Germline V CDR1 and CDR2: LNHDA, SQIVND (reference sequence). CDR3 residues: CASSKGAGNQPQHF. CDR3 nucleotide sequence: TGTGCCAGTAGTAAGGGGGCAGGCAATCAGCCCCAGCATTTT.

The chain couples TRBV19 to TRBJ1-2, with 7 bases lining up with TRBD1. The CDR3 contains 15 residues. CDR1 and CDR2 from the germline V gene are LNHDA and SQIVND (reference sequence). Trimming took 2 bases from V and 6 from J; bases not matched to a gene: 9. The CDR3 sequence is CASSILLGQDNGYTF. CDR3 nucleotides: TGTGCCAGTAGTATACTGCTCGGACAGGATAATGGCTACACCTTC.

This clone was seen only once. The rearrangement joins TRBV30 to TRBJ2-7; TRBD1 aligns across 8 bases. CDR3 length: 15 residues. V dropped 0 bases and J dropped 3; count of bases not matched to a gene: 7. CDR1 and CDR2 from the germline V gene are GTSNPN and SVGIG (reference sequence). CDR3 sequence: CAWSVPRTGFYEQYF. The CDR3 DNA is TGTGCCTGGAGTGTACCCCGGACAGGGTTCTACGAGCAGTACTTC. Complete variable domain (other parts from reference TRBV30 and TRBJ2-7): SQTIHQWPATLVQPVGSPLSLECTVEGTSNPNLYWYRQAAGRGLQLLFYSVGIGQISSEVPQNLSASRPQDRQFILSSKKLLLSDSGFYLCAWSVPRTGFYEQYFGPGTRLTVT.

This sequence joins TRBV11-1 and TRBJ2-1; TRBD1 agrees at 7 bases. CDR3 length equals 15 residues. Germline V gene lookup returns CDR1 SGHAT and CDR2 FQDESV (reference sequence). Germline trimming cut 6 bases from V and 3 bases from J; bases unmatched to any gene: 8. CDR3 region: CASREVRTGYNEQFF. CDR3 in DNA: TGTGCCAGCAGGGAAGTTCGGACAGGCTACAATGAGCAGTTCTTC.

The sample holds one count of this clone. The V and J genes are TRBV4-1 and TRBJ1-4, with 8 bases that match TRBD1. Germline values: CDR1 MGHRA, CDR2 YSYEKL. The junction had 3 bases not matched to a gene; V was cut back by 0 bases and J by 0 bases. This CDR3 contains 17 residues. CDR3 coding DNA: TGCGCCAGCAGCCAAGAGGCCAGGGGGCCAACTAATGAAAAACTGTTTTTT. It encodes CASSQEARGPTNEKLFF.

The CDR3 bases are TGTGCCACCAGTGATTTGCAGGACAGCTCTAGCACAGATACGCAGTATTTT. It encodes CATSDLQDSSSTDTQYF. The rearrangement uses TRBV24-1 and TRBJ2-3; a possible D gene is TRBD1 (6 bases). Trimming cost V 0 bases and J 0 bases, with 12 bases left between them. The CDR3 runs to 17 residues. CDR1 is KGHDR and CDR2 is SFDVKD in the germline V gene.

This clone was seen a few times. This chain links TRBV7-9 with TRBJ1-2; 11 bases are shared with TRBD1. V was pared by 0 bases and J by 4 bases, with 7 bases of the junction left unmatched. The germline V gene has CDR1 SEHNR and CDR2 FQNEAQ (reference sequence). The CDR3 consists of 17 residues. CDR3 in DNA: TGTGCCAGCAGCTTAGCGGGACAGGGGGGATTTAGCTATGGCTACACCTTC. Protein product: CASSLAGQGGFSYGYTF.

V usage is TRBV9 and J usage is TRBJ2-7; 10 nucleotides line up with TRBD2. Germline V gene data show CDR1 as SGDLS and CDR2 as YYNGEE. The CDR3 spans 15 residues. Trimming cost V 0 bases and J 6 bases; bases outside gene matches: 6. In DNA, the CDR3 is TGTGCCAGCAGCGTAGGCCTAGCGGGAGCTGGCGAGCAGTACTTC. This sequence encodes CASSVGLAGAGEQYF.

This CDR3 is CASFGSSGYNEQFF. The CDR3 DNA sequence: TGTGCCAGCTTCGGGTCTAGCGGCTACAATGAGCAGTTCTTC. The chain recombines TRBV2 with TRBJ2-1, with 7 positions matching TRBD2. The germline gives CDR1 SNHLY, CDR2 FYNNEI. Trimming at V came to 8 bases and at J to 3 bases, leaving 7 bases not matched to a gene. The CDR3 runs 14 residues.

This clone has just one count. This chain uses TRBV5-5 with TRBJ2-1; D perhaps matches TRBD1 (6 bases). Germline V gene data show CDR1 as SGHKS and CDR2 as YYEKEE (reference sequence). With 4 bases removed from V and 4 bases from J, the gap between germline ends came to 9 bases. The CDR3 has 13 amino acids. CDR3 sequence: CASSLDRYNEQFF. The CDR3 nucleotides are TGTGCCAGCAGCCTGGACAGATACAATGAGCAGTTCTTC.

The rearrangement uses TRBV2 and TRBJ2-7; TRBD1 matches 7 bases. V dropped 5 bases and J dropped 7; count of bases not matched to a gene: 8. This CDR3 region has 13 residues. Per the germline V gene, CDR1 is SNHLY and CDR2 is FYNNEI. CDR3 in DNA: TGTGCCAGCAGTCCAGACAGGGTACGGGAGCAGTACTTC. Its protein is CASSPDRVREQYF.

This clone was seen once. The chain is built from TRBV6-2 or TRBV6-3 and TRBJ1-1, with D possibly being TRBD1 (6 bases). CDR1 is MNHEY, CDR2 SVGEGT, per germline. This CDR3 spans 17 amino acids. Trimming cost V 2 bases and J 0 bases, with 16 bases left between them. CDR3 bases: TGTGCCAGCAGTTACGGGGGCAACAGGGTGATGAACACTGAAGCTTTCTTT. This encodes CASSYGGNRVMNTEAFF.

V usage is TRBV18 and J usage is TRBJ2-7; 10 positions match TRBD2. Germline loops: CDR1 KGHSH, CDR2 LQKENI. This CDR3 is built from 12 residues. After removal of 4 bases from V and 7 bases from J, the junction contained 1 base not matched to a gene. Here the CDR3 DNA reads TGTGCCAGCTCACAACTAGCGGGAGAGCAGTACTTC. Translating it yields CASSQLAGEQYF.

V gene TRBV15 combines with J gene TRBJ2-6; 8 nucleotides line up with TRBD1. V trimming: 3 bases; J trimming: 0 bases; junction bases outside the gene matches: 1. This CDR3 comprises 16 residues. Per the germline V gene, CDR1 is LNHNV and CDR2 is YYDKDF (reference sequence). The CDR3 reads CATSSTGGSGANVLTF. As DNA, the CDR3 is TGTGCCACCAGCAGCACAGGGGGCTCTGGGGCCAACGTCCTGACTTTC.

The rearrangement uses TRBV5-1 and TRBJ2-1; TRBD2 aligns across 12 bases. Germline loops: CDR1 SGHRS, CDR2 YFSETQ. Trimming cost V 0 bases and J 9 bases; bases outside gene matches: 4. This CDR3 has 15 amino acids. CDR3 in DNA: TGCGCCAGCAGCTTGGGACTAGCGGGGGCCGGTGAGCAGTTCTTC. This translates into CASSLGLAGAGEQFF.

The CDR3 loop reads CASSWSWGDSNTGELFF. DNA for the CDR3: TGTGCCAGCAGCTGGAGTTGGGGGGACTCGAACACCGGGGAGCTGTTTTTT. This chain links TRBV11-3 with TRBJ2-2, with D possibly matching TRBD2 (6 bases). Germline V gene lookup returns CDR1 SGHNT and CDR2 YENEEA. Trimming took off 4 bases at V and 0 bases at J, with 15 bases between the two ends. The CDR3 length is 17 residues.

This CDR3 is CASSFSLAGGDEQFF. DNA for the CDR3: TGTGCCAGCAGCTTTTCACTAGCGGGAGGGGATGAGCAGTTCTTC. The chain joins TRBV11-3 to TRBJ2-1; 13 positions match TRBD2. This CDR3 is built from 15 residues. Per germline, CDR1 SGHNT and CDR2 YENEEA. V dropped 3 bases and J dropped 8; count of bases not matched to a gene: 4.

There are a few counts of this clone. V gene TRBV10-3 combines with J gene TRBJ2-7, with TRBD1 identical over 9 bases. This CDR3 is 15 amino acids long. In germline, CDR1 is ENHRY, CDR2 SYGVKD. V gave up 4 bases and J gave up 4 bases; unmatched junction bases: 8. The CDR3 DNA follows: TGTGCCATCAGTGGGGGACAGGGCCTTTTGTACGAGCAGTACTTC. It is translated as CAISGGQGLLYEQYF.

The sample holds many counts of this clone. J is TRBJ1-1 and V is TRBV3-1 (or the pseudogene TRBV3-2); D gene uncertain. This CDR3 has 13 amino acids. The germline V and J ends were trimmed by 2 bases and 4 bases, with 8 bases remaining between them. Germline loops: CDR1 LGHDT, CDR2 YNNKEL (reference sequence). The CDR3 DNA follows: TGTGCCAGCAGCCAAATTCAGGCCACTGAAGCTTTCTTT. Its protein is CASSQIQATEAFF.

This clone came up a few times. The rearrangement links TRBV4-3 to TRBJ2-3; D gene unclear. The V end was cut by 0 bases, the J end by 0 bases, with 16 bases between. The CDR3 is 18 amino acids. Germline lookup yields CDR1 LGHNA and CDR2 YSLEER. CDR3 protein: CASSQEGVGRSSTDTQYF. The CDR3 region has the DNA TGCGCCAGCAGCCAAGAGGGTGTCGGCAGGTCTAGCACAGATACGCAGTATTTT.